The entry that follows covers one TCR beta chain sequence. What it binds is not known. These data come from a study of response to subunit inactivated influenza vaccine. Study outcomes and limitations: It was suggested by the authors that few new T cells are recruited by each seasonal influenza vaccination.

The germline V gene has CDR1 DFQATT and CDR2 SNEGSKA (reference sequence). V was clipped by 0 bases and J by 6 bases; unmatched bases: 11. The CDR3 length is 16 residues. TCRdb re-analysed the RT-PCR reads in MiXCR, keeping a single row per CDR3 protein. The sample has a few hundred thousand distinct CDR3 sequences, approximately 7.7% seen once; the top ten hold roughly 13%. The clonotype originates from a man aged 45-69 years who received an inactivated influenza vaccine. Material: PBMCs from blood, obtained less than 30 months after vaccination. This chain joins TRBV20-1 and TRBJ2-3; 8 bases match TRBD2. CDR3 DNA: TGCAGTGCTAGAGATTATGTTAGCGGGGACACGGATACGCAGTATTTT. Translation: CSARDYVSGDTDTQYF.